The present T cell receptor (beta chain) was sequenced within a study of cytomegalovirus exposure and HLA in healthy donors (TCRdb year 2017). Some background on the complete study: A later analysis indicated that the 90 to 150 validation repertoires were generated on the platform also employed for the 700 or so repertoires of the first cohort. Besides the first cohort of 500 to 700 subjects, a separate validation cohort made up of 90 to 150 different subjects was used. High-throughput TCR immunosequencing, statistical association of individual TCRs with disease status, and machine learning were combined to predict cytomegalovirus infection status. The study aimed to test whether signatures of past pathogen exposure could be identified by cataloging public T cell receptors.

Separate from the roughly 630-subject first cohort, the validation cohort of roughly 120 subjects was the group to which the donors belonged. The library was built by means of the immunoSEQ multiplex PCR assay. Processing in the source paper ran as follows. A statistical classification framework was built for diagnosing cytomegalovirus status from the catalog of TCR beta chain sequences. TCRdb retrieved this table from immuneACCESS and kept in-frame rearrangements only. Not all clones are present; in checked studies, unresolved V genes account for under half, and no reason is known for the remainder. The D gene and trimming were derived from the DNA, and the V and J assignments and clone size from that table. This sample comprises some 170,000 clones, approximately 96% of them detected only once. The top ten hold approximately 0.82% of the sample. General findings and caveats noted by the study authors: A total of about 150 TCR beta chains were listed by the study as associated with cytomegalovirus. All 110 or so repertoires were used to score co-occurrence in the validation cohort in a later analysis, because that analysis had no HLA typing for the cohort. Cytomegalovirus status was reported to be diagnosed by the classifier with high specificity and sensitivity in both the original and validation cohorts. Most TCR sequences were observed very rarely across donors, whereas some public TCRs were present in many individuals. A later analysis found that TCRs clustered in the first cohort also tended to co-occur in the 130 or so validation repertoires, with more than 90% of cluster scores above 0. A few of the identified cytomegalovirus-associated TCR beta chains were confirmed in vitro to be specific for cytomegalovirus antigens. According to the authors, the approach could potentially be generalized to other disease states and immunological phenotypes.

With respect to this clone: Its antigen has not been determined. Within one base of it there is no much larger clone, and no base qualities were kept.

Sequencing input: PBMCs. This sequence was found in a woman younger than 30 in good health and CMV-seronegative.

DNA sequence: TGTGCCAGCAGCTCAGGTGTCTCTAGCGGGGGGGCCTATGAGCAGTTCTTC. This encodes CASSSGVSSGGAYEQFF. Rearrangement joined TRBV5-8 to TRBJ2-1, and TRBD2 matches 12 of the central bases. The germline V gene sets CDR1 to SGHTS and CDR2 to YDEGEE. The CDR3 sequence holds 17 residues, the cysteine and phenylalanine included. The retained sequence is limited to the CDR3, 51 bases, with the frame set at the first base. Compared with germline, V lacks 3 bases and J lacks 8 bases; bases without a gene match: 12.